These T cell receptor beta chains were read from a single sample in a study of blood T cells in healthy people across ages. TCRdb passed the 5' RACE reads through MiXCR, listing each CDR3 protein once. This table holds more than 1,000,000 distinct CDR3 sequences, approximately 25% found once. These data were also reused for a study on T cells of mothers and their children.

Sequences were obtained from blood. The receptor source for this set is a girl aged 2 to 9 in good health. CDR3s include the opening cysteine and the closing phenylalanine or tryptophan. A D gene is named only where the DNA matches it firmly. The size field is filled for only some rows; it gives once, few, many or a size class.

D gene: -
V gene: TRBV7-3
clone size: -
J gene: TRBJ2-3
CDR3 protein: CASSLIGTTDTQYF
CDR3 DNA: TGTGCCAGCAGCTTAATCGGGACAACAGATACGCAGTATTTT

D gene: -
V gene: TRBV29-1
clone size: -
J gene: TRBJ2-3
CDR3 protein: CSVPRAGRKDTQYF
CDR3 DNA: TGCAGCGTTCCAAGGGCAGGAAGGAAAGATACGCAGTATTTT

D gene: -
V gene: TRBV7-3
clone size: -
J gene: TRBJ2-5
CDR3 protein: CASRHSGRETQYF
CDR3 DNA: TGTGCCAGCAGGCATTCAGGGAGAGAGACCCAGTACTTC

D gene: -
V gene: TRBV19
clone size: many
J gene: TRBJ2-3
CDR3 protein: CASSRGDGSTDTQYF
CDR3 DNA: TGTGCCAGTAGTCGTGGGGATGGTTCGACAGATACGCAGTATTTT

D gene: TRBD1
V gene: TRBV28
clone size: -
J gene: TRBJ2-1
CDR3 protein: CAISSGTGAYNEQFF
CDR3 DNA: TGTGCCATCTCTTCCGGGACAGGGGCCTACAATGAGCAGTTCTTC

D gene: TRBD2
V gene: TRBV5-5
clone size: few
J gene: TRBJ2-2
CDR3 protein: CASSSPGGVDTGELFF
CDR3 DNA: TGTGCCAGCAGCTCCCCGGGGGGTGTCGACACCGGGGAGCTGTTTTTT

D gene: -
V gene: TRBV6-1
clone size: once
J gene: TRBJ1-1
CDR3 protein: CASSTGWRGEPNTEAFF
CDR3 DNA: TGTGCCAGCAGTACCGGATGGCGGGGCGAACCGAACACTGAAGCTTTCTTT

D gene: -
V gene: TRBV29-1
clone size: few
J gene: TRBJ2-1
CDR3 protein: CSVVQMEQFF
CDR3 DNA: TGCAGCGTTGTTCAAATGGAGCAGTTCTTC

D gene: -
V gene: TRBV28
clone size: once
J gene: TRBJ2-7
CDR3 protein: CASSPLTVLYEQYF
CDR3 DNA: TGTGCCAGCAGCCCGTTGACAGTTCTCTACGAGCAGTACTTC

D gene: -
V gene: TRBV5-6
clone size: few
J gene: TRBJ1-3
CDR3 protein: CASSLDPSGNTIYF
CDR3 DNA: TGTGCCAGCAGCTTGGACCCCTCTGGAAACACCATATATTTT

D gene: -
V gene: TRBV12-3/TRBV12-4
clone size: -
J gene: TRBJ1-6
CDR3 protein: CVSSLSGVGSPLHF
CDR3 DNA: TGTGTCAGCAGTTTATCGGGGGTCGGGTCACCCCTCCACTTT

D gene: -
V gene: TRBV21-1
clone size: -
J gene: TRBJ2-5
CDR3 protein: CASSKRGTSEFF
CDR3 DNA: TGTGCCAGCAGCAAAAGGGGGACTAGCGAATTCTTC

D gene: TRBD1
V gene: TRBV5-1
clone size: -
J gene: TRBJ2-5
CDR3 protein: CASQGGQPLGHETQYF
CDR3 DNA: TGCGCCTCCCAAGGGGGACAGCCCCTCGGGCATGAGACCCAGTACTTC

D gene: -
V gene: TRBV12-3/TRBV12-4
clone size: -
J gene: TRBJ2-7
CDR3 protein: CVSSSFGEQYF
CDR3 DNA: TGTGTCAGCAGTTCCTTCGGCGAGCAGTACTTC

D gene: -
V gene: TRBV12-3/TRBV12-4
clone size: few
J gene: TRBJ1-2
CDR3 protein: CASSRRADGYTF
CDR3 DNA: TGTGCCAGCAGTCGCAGGGCAGACGGCTACACCTTC

D gene: -
V gene: TRBV7-9
clone size: few
J gene: TRBJ2-7
CDR3 protein: CASSFDGVSYEQYF
CDR3 DNA: TGTGCCAGCAGCTTTGACGGGGTGTCCTACGAGCAGTACTTC

D gene: -
V gene: TRBV5-1
clone size: few
J gene: TRBJ1-1
CDR3 protein: CASTGFTEAFF
CDR3 DNA: TGCGCCAGCACAGGGTTCACTGAAGCTTTCTTT

D gene: TRBD2
V gene: TRBV28
clone size: -
J gene: TRBJ2-4
CDR3 protein: CSSSFGRIAKNIQYF
CDR3 DNA: TGTTCCAGCAGTTTCGGGAGGATAGCCAAAAACATTCAGTACTTC

D gene: TRBD1
V gene: TRBV15
clone size: few
J gene: TRBJ2-5
CDR3 protein: CATSRDRDRESETQYF
CDR3 DNA: TGTGCCACCAGCAGAGATCGGGACAGGGAATCAGAGACCCAGTACTTC

D gene: TRBD2
V gene: TRBV7-3
clone size: -
J gene: TRBJ2-5
CDR3 protein: CASSLLGRELLETQYF
CDR3 DNA: TGTGCCAGCAGCCTGCTTGGGCGGGAGCTCCTGGAGACCCAGTACTTC

D gene: TRBD2
V gene: TRBV12-3/TRBV12-4
clone size: -
J gene: TRBJ2-4
CDR3 protein: CASSPLAGGLKNIQYF
CDR3 DNA: TGTGCCAGCAGTCCTCTAGCGGGAGGGCTCAAAAACATTCAGTACTTC

D gene: -
V gene: TRBV6-5
clone size: few
J gene: TRBJ1-5
CDR3 protein: CASRTDNQPQHF
CDR3 DNA: TGTGCCAGCAGGACAGACAATCAGCCCCAGCATTTT

D gene: -
V gene: TRBV7-2
clone size: -
J gene: TRBJ2-1
CDR3 protein: CASSLGQTLEQFF
CDR3 DNA: TGTGCCAGCAGCTTAGGGCAGACTCTTGAGCAGTTCTTC

D gene: -
V gene: TRBV4-1
clone size: many
J gene: TRBJ2-7
CDR3 protein: CASSHAPRSSDLYEQYF
CDR3 DNA: TGCGCCAGCAGCCACGCCCCGAGAAGTTCCGATCTTTACGAGCAGTACTTC

D gene: TRBD2
V gene: TRBV18
clone size: few
J gene: TRBJ2-2
CDR3 protein: CASSLWTSAQARTGELFF
CDR3 DNA: TGTGCCAGCTCGCTGTGGACTAGCGCCCAGGCCAGGACCGGGGAGCTGTTTTTT

D gene: -
V gene: TRBV5-5
clone size: -
J gene: TRBJ1-1
CDR3 protein: CASIADLMNTEAFF
CDR3 DNA: TGTGCCAGCATTGCAGACCTAATGAACACTGAAGCTTTCTTT

D gene: -
V gene: TRBV12-3/TRBV12-4
clone size: few
J gene: TRBJ1-1
CDR3 protein: CASSLTPTEAFF
CDR3 DNA: TGTGCCAGCAGTTTAACCCCCACTGAAGCTTTCTTT

D gene: TRBD1
V gene: TRBV12-3/TRBV12-4
clone size: -
J gene: TRBJ1-5
CDR3 protein: CASSLGTRTGGDQPQHF
CDR3 DNA: TGTGCCAGCAGTCTAGGAACTCGGACAGGGGGCGATCAGCCCCAGCATTTT

D gene: -
V gene: TRBV7-9
clone size: -
J gene: TRBJ2-2
CDR3 protein: CARQVNTGELFF
CDR3 DNA: TGTGCCAGACAGGTGAACACCGGGGAGCTGTTTTTT

D gene: -
V gene: TRBV7-9
clone size: -
J gene: TRBJ2-3
CDR3 protein: CASSATGGVRITDTQYF
CDR3 DNA: TGTGCCAGCAGCGCAACAGGTGGGGTGCGGATCACAGATACGCAGTATTTT

D gene: TRBD1
V gene: TRBV15
clone size: few
J gene: TRBJ2-5
CDR3 protein: CATSKDRAVEETQYF
CDR3 DNA: TGTGCCACCAGCAAAGACAGGGCAGTCGAAGAGACCCAGTACTTC

D gene: TRBD1
V gene: TRBV5-1
clone size: few
J gene: TRBJ2-1
CDR3 protein: CASSLTGTGGRNEQFF
CDR3 DNA: TGCGCCAGCAGCTTGACCGGGACAGGGGGGAGAAATGAGCAGTTCTTC

D gene: -
V gene: TRBV3-1
clone size: few
J gene: TRBJ2-5
CDR3 protein: CASSLRVATQYF
CDR3 DNA: TGTGCCAGCAGTCTCAGGGTGGCGACCCAGTACTTC

D gene: TRBD1
V gene: TRBV5-1
clone size: -
J gene: TRBJ2-5
CDR3 protein: CASSLSLTGVGETQYF
CDR3 DNA: TGCGCCAGCAGCTTGAGTCTGACAGGGGTTGGAGAGACCCAGTACTTC

D gene: TRBD1
V gene: TRBV12-3/TRBV12-4
clone size: -
J gene: TRBJ2-2
CDR3 protein: CASVTGVTGELFF
CDR3 DNA: TGTGCCAGCGTGACAGGGGTCACCGGGGAGCTGTTTTTT

D gene: TRBD2
V gene: TRBV6-1
clone size: -
J gene: TRBJ2-1
CDR3 protein: CASRRLAGEGNEQFF
CDR3 DNA: TGTGCCAGCAGGAGACTAGCGGGAGAGGGCAATGAGCAGTTCTTC

D gene: -
V gene: TRBV7-9
clone size: -
J gene: TRBJ2-1
CDR3 protein: CASTIGGGSYNEQFF
CDR3 DNA: TGTGCCAGCACCATCGGAGGGGGCTCCTACAATGAGCAGTTCTTC

D gene: -
V gene: TRBV29-1
clone size: few
J gene: TRBJ1-1
CDR3 protein: CSVEGTATDREAFF
CDR3 DNA: TGCAGCGTTGAAGGGACAGCTACAGACCGTGAAGCTTTCTTT

D gene: TRBD2
V gene: TRBV28
clone size: -
J gene: TRBJ2-1
CDR3 protein: CASSLLAGGYEQFF
CDR3 DNA: TGTGCCAGCAGTTTACTAGCGGGAGGCTATGAGCAGTTCTTC

D gene: TRBD1
V gene: TRBV6-5
clone size: -
J gene: TRBJ2-5
CDR3 protein: CASSSDRTVQETQYF
CDR3 DNA: TGTGCCAGCAGTTCGGACAGGACGGTTCAAGAGACCCAGTACTTC

D gene: TRBD1
V gene: TRBV6-2/TRBV6-3
clone size: -
J gene: TRBJ2-5
CDR3 protein: CASSGTGRKETQYF
CDR3 DNA: TGTGCCAGCAGCGGGACAGGGAGAAAAGAGACCCAGTACTTC

D gene: -
V gene: TRBV4-3
clone size: few
J gene: TRBJ2-7
CDR3 protein: CASSHGGASWEQYF
CDR3 DNA: TGCGCCAGCAGCCACGGGGGCGCAAGCTGGGAGCAGTACTTC

D gene: TRBD1
V gene: TRBV29-1
clone size: -
J gene: TRBJ1-1
CDR3 protein: CSVGGQGTEAFF
CDR3 DNA: TGCAGCGTTGGGGGACAGGGCACTGAAGCTTTCTTT